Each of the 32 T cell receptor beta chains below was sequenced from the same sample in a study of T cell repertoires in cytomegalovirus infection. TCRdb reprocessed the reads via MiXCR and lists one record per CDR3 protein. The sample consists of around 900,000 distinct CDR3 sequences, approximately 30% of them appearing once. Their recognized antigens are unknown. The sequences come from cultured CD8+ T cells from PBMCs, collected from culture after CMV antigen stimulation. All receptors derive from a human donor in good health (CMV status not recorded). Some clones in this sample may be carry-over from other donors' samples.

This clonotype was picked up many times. The CDR3 loop reads CASSLGLAGGSYEQYV. CDR3 coding DNA: TGTGCCAGCAGTCTGGGACTAGCGGGGGGTTCCTACGAGCAGTACGTC. The J gene is TRBJ2-7, the V gene TRBV12-3 or TRBV12-4; 15 nucleotides match TRBD2. There are 16 residues in the CDR3. V shed 5 bases, J shed 1 base, and the junction held 3 bases outside the gene matches.

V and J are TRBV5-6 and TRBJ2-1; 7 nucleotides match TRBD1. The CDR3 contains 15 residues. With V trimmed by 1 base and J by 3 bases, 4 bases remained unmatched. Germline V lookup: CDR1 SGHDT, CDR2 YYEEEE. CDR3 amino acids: CASSLNRGFYNEQFF. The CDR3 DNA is TGTGCCAGCAGCTTGAACAGGGGATTCTACAATGAGCAGTTCTTC. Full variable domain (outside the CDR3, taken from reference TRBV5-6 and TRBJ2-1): DAGVTQSPTHLIKTRGQQVTLRCSPKSGHDTVSWYQQALGQGPQFIFQYYEEEERQRGNFPDRFSGHQFPNYSSELNVNALLLGDSALYLCASSLNRGFYNEQFFGPGTRLTVL.

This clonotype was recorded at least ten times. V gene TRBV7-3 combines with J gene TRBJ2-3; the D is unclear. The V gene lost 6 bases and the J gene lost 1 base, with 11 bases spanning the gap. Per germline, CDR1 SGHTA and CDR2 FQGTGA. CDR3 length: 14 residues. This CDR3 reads CASSSSGGTDTQYF. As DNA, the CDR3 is TGTGCCAGCAGTTCTTCCGGCGGCACAGATACGCAGTATTTT.

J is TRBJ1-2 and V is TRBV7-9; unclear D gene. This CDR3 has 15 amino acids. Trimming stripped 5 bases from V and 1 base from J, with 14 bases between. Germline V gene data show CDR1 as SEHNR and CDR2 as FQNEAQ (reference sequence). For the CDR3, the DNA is TGTGCCAGCAGCCCGGCGGGGTTGTATAACTATGGCTACACCTTC. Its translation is CASSPAGLYNYGYTF. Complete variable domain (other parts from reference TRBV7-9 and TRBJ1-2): DTGVSQNPRHKITKRGQNVTFRCDPISEHNRLYWYRQTLGQGPEFLTYFQNEAQLEKSRLLSDRFSAERPKGSFSTLEIQRTEQGDSAMYLCASSPAGLYNYGYTFGSGTRLTVV.

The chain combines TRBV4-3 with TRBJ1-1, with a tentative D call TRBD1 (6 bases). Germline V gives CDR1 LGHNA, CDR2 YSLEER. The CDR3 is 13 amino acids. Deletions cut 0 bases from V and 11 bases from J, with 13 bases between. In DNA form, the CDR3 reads TGCGCCAGCAGCCAAGAAAGGGGGAGGCTGGCTTTCTTT. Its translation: CASSQERGRLAFF.

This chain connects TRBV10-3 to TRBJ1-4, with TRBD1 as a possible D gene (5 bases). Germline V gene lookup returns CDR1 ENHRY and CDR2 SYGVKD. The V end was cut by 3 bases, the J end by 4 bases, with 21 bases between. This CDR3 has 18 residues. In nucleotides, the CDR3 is TGTGCCATCAGTGAATTTCTTAGTGGGACGGCAATTAATGAAAAACTGTTTTTT. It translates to CAISEFLSGTAINEKLFF.

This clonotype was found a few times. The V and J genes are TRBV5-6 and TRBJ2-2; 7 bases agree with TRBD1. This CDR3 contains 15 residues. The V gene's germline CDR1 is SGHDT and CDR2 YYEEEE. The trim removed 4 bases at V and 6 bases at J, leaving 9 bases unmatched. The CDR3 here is CASSGRDSSAGELFF. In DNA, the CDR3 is TGTGCCAGCAGCGGCCGGGACAGTAGCGCCGGGGAGCTGTTTTTT.

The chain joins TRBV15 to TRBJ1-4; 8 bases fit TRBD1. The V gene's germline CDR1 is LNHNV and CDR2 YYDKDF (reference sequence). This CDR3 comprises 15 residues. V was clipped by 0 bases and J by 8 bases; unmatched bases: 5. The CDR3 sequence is CATSREPTGVEKLFF. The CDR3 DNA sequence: TGTGCCACCAGCAGAGAGCCGACAGGGGTCGAAAAACTGTTTTTT.

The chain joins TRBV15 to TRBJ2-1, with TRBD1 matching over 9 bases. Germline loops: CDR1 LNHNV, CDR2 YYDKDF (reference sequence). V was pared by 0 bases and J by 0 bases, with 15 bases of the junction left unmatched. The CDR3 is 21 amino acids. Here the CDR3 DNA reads TGTGCCACCAGCAGAGATCGAGCGGGACAGGGCTCCCTCAGCTCCTACAATGAGCAGTTCTTC. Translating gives CATSRDRAGQGSLSSYNEQFF.

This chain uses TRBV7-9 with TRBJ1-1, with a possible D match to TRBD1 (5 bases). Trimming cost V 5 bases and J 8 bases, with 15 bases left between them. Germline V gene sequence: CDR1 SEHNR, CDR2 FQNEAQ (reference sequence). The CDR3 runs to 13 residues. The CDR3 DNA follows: TGTGCCAGCAGCAACGCAGGGACTCTGGAAGCTTTCTTT. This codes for CASSNAGTLEAFF.

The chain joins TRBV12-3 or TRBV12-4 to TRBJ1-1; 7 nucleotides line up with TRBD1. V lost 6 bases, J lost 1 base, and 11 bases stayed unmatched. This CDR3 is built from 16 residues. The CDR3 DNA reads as TGTGCCAGCAGGGCTGGAGACAGGGTTTCGAACACTGAAGCTTTCTTT. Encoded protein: CASRAGDRVSNTEAFF.

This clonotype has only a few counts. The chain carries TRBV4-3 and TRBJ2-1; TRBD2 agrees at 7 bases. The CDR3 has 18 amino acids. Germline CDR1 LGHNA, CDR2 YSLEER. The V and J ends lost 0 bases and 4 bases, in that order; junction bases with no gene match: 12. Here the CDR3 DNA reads TGCGCCAGCAGCCAAGATCATTTGACTAGCTTTGGTTACAATGAGCAGTTCTTC. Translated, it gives CASSQDHLTSFGYNEQFF.

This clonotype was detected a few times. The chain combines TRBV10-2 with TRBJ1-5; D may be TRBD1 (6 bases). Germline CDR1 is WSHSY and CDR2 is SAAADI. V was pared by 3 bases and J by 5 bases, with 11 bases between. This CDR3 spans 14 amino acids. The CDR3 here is CASSEAGAHQPQHF. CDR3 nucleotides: TGCGCCAGCAGTGAAGCAGGGGCCCATCAGCCCCAGCATTTT.

The CDR3 sequence is CASSLPPTPTPADTQYF. The CDR3 coding sequence is TGTGCCAGCAGCTTACCCCCGACCCCTACCCCGGCAGATACGCAGTATTTT. V gene TRBV7-6 combines with J gene TRBJ2-3, with unresolved D. This CDR3 has 17 amino acids. Deletions cut 2 bases from V and 4 bases from J, with 19 bases between. Germline V gene data show CDR1 as SGHVS and CDR2 as FNYEAQ.

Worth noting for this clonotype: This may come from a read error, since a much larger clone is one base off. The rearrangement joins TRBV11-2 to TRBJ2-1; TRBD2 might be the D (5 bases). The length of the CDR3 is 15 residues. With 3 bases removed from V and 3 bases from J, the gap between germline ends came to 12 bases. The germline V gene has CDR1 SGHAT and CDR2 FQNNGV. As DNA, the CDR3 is TGTGCCAGCAGCTTGGGTGAGGGAATCTACAATGAGCAGTTCTTC. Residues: CASSLGEGIYNEQFF.

CDR3 in DNA: TGTGCCAGCAGTTACCGTCCCCCAAGGGGAATGAACACTGAAGCTTTCTTT. It specifies CASSYRPPRGMNTEAFF. The chain employs TRBV6-5 and TRBJ1-1, with D possibly being TRBD1 (5 bases). The CDR3 runs 17 residues. Per germline, CDR1 MNHEY and CDR2 SVGAGI. Trimming pared 2 bases from V and 0 bases from J, leaving 16 bases between.

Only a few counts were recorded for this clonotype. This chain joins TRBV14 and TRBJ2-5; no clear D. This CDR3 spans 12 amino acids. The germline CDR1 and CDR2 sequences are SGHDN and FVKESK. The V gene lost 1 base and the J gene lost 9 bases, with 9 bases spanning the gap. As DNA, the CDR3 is TGTGCCAGCAGCCAAGGCTACGGATCCCAGTACTTC. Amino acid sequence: CASSQGYGSQYF. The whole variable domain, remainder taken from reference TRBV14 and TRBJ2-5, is EAGVTQFPSHSVIEKGQTVTLRCDPISGHDNLYWYRRVMGKEIKFLLHFVKESKQDESGMPNNRFLAERTGGTYSTLKVQPAELEDSGVYFCASSQGYGSQYFGPGTRLLVL.

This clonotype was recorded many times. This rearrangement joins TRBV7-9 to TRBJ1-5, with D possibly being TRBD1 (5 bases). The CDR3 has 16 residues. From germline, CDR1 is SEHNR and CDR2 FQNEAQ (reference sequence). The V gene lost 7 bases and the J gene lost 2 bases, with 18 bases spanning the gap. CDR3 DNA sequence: TGTGCCAGCAAAACCCGCCTGGGGGTGGGCAATCAGCCCCAGCATTTT. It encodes CASKTRLGVGNQPQHF.

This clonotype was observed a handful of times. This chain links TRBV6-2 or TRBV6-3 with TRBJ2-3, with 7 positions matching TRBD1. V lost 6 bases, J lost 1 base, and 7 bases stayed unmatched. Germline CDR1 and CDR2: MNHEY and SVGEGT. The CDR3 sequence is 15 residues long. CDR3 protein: CASSLTGTGTDTQYF. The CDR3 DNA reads TGTGCCAGCAGCTTGACCGGGACAGGCACAGATACGCAGTATTTT.

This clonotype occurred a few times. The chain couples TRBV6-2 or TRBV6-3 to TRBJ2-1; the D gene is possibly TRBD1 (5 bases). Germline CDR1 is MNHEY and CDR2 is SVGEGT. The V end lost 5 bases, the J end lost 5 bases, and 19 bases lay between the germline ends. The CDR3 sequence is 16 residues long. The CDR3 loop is CASSVPTALRDNEQFF. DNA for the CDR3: TGTGCCAGCAGTGTCCCGACAGCCCTCCGGGACAATGAGCAGTTCTTC.

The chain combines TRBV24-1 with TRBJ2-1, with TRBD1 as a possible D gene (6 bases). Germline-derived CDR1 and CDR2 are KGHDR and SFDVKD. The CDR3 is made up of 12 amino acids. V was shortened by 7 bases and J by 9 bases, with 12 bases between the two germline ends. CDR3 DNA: TGTGCCACCAGCCTAGGGGGTAGTGAGCAGTTCTTC. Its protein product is CATSLGGSEQFF.

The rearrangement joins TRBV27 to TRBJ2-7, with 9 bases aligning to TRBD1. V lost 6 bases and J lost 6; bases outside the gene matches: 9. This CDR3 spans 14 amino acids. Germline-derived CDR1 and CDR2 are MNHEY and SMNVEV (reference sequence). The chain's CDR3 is CASRFPGQGREQYF. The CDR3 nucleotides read TGTGCCAGCAGGTTCCCGGGACAGGGACGCGAGCAGTACTTC.

Here the CDR3 reads CASVPREPYNEQFF. For the CDR3, the DNA is TGTGCTAGTGTCCCCCGGGAGCCCTACAATGAGCAGTTCTTC. This chain uses TRBV12-5 with TRBJ2-1; the D gene is possibly TRBD2 (6 bases). V was cut by 7 bases and J by 2 bases, with 12 bases left in between. CDR1 is LGHNT and CDR2 is FRNRAP in the germline V gene. This CDR3 comprises 14 residues.

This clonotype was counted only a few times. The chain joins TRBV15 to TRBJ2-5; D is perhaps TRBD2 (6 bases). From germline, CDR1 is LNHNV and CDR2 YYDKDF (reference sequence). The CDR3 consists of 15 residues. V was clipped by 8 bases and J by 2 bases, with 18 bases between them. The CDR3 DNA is TGTGCCACCCAAGTCGCGGCGGGGCAACAAGAGACCCAGTACTTC. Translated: CATQVAAGQQETQYF.

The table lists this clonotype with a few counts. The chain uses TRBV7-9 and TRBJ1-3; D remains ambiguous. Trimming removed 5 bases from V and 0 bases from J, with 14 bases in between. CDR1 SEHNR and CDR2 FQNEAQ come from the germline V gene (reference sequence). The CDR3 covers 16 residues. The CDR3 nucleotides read TGTGCCAGCAGCAACACCTCCTGGGCCTCTGGAAACACCATATATTTT. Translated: CASSNTSWASGNTIYF.

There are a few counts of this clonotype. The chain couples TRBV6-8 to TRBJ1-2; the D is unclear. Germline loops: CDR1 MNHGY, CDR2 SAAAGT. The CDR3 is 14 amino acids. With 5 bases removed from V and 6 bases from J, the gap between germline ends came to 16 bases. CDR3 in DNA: TGTGCCAGCAGTCCAGACGGACTTCTTAATGGCTACACCTTC. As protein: CASSPDGLLNGYTF.

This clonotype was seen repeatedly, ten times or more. The CDR3 DNA reads as TGTGCCAGCGGCTGGAAACTGGAGACCCAGTACTTC. Encoded protein: CASGWKLETQYF. The chain has TRBV7-9 and TRBJ2-5; D ambiguous. The CDR3 covers 12 residues. The germline CDR1 and CDR2 sequences are SEHNR and FQNEAQ (reference sequence). Trimming took off 8 bases at V and 5 bases at J, with 12 bases between the two ends.

The DNA for the CDR3 is TGTGCCAGCAGCGTCCGGGAGTTGGACTATGGCTACACCTTC. It codes for CASSVRELDYGYTF. The V call is TRBV9, the J call TRBJ1-2; no clear D. Trimming stripped 2 bases from V and 3 bases from J, with 11 bases between. The germline V gene has CDR1 SGDLS and CDR2 YYNGEE. The CDR3 is 14 amino acids.

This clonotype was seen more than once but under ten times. CDR3 loop: CASSAEAAGGRNEQFF. CDR3 bases: TGTGCCAGCAGCGCCGAGGCAGCGGGGGGTCGCAATGAGCAGTTCTTC. This sequence joins TRBV7-6 and TRBJ2-1; TRBD2 agrees at 9 bases. The junction had 11 bases not matched to a gene; V was cut back by 5 bases and J by 6 bases. The germline V gene has CDR1 SGHVS and CDR2 FNYEAQ. CDR3 size: 16 residues.

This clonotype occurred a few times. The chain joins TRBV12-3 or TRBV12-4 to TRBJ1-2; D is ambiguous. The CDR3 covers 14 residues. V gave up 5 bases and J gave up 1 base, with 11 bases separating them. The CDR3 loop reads CASSLSRFNYGYTF. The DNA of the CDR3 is TGTGCCAGCAGTCTCAGTAGGTTTAACTATGGCTACACCTTC.

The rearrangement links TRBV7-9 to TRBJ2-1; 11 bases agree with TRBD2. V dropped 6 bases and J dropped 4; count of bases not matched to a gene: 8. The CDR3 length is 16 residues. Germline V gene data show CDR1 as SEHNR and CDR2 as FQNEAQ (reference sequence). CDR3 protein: CASSPKTSGAYNEQFF. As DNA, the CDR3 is TGTGCCAGCAGTCCTAAGACTAGCGGGGCGTACAATGAGCAGTTCTTC. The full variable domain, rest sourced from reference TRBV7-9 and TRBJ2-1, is DTGVSQNPRHKITKRGQNVTFRCDPISEHNRLYWYRQTLGQGPEFLTYFQNEAQLEKSRLLSDRFSAERPKGSFSTLEIQRTEQGDSAMYLCASSPKTSGAYNEQFFGPGTRLTVL.

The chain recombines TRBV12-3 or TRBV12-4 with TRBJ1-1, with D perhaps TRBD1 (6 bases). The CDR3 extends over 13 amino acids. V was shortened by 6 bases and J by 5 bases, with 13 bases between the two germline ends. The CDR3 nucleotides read TGTGCCAGCAGACTAGCACAGGGTACTGAAGCTTTCTTT. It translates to CASRLAQGTEAFF.